These T cell receptor beta chains were read from a single sample in a study of shared clonotypes between healthy human individuals. Assay used: immunoSEQ multiplex PCR; TCRdb lists only in-frame clones, some missing. The sample has approximately 2.3 million clones; 80% to 95% are singletons. The sample taken for sequencing was naive CD4+ T cells from PBMCs. These receptors were collected from a man between 18 and 29 years old in good health. Some clones in this sample may be carry-over from other donors' samples. The CDR3 runs from the conserved cysteine through the conserved F or W. A D gene is named only where the DNA matches it firmly. Size values are once, few and many counts, or a class for expanded clones, and some rows have none.

clone_size: .
j_call: TRBJ2-1
v_call: TRBV28
d_call: .
cdr3_nt: TGTGCCAGCAGTTTCGTAGCAGGGAGGACCTACAATGAGCAGTTCTTC
cdr3_aa: CASSFVAGRTYNEQFF

clone_size: .
j_call: TRBJ1-2
v_call: TRBV5-4
d_call: .
cdr3_nt: TGTGCCAGCAGCTTGGGACCGGGCCACTGGGGGTATGGCTACACCTTC
cdr3_aa: CASSLGPGHWGYGYTF

clone_size: .
j_call: TRBJ2-7
v_call: TRBV7-6
d_call: TRBD2
cdr3_nt: TGTGCCAGCAGCTCGGGACTAGCGGGAGGGCGGGAGCAGTACTTC
cdr3_aa: CASSSGLAGGREQYF

clone_size: .
j_call: TRBJ2-7
v_call: TRBV6-5
d_call: TRBD2
cdr3_nt: TGTGCCAGCACCCCGGGACTAGCGTCCTACGAGCAGTACTTC
cdr3_aa: CASTPGLASYEQYF

clone_size: .
j_call: TRBJ2-7
v_call: TRBV19
d_call: TRBD2
cdr3_nt: TGTGCCAGTAGTAACCCCCACGGACTAGCGGACGACTACGAGCAGTACTTC
cdr3_aa: CASSNPHGLADDYEQYF

clone_size: .
j_call: TRBJ2-1
v_call: TRBV19
d_call: .
cdr3_nt: TGTGCCAGTAGTAAAACCAATGAGCAGTTCTTC
cdr3_aa: CASSKTNEQFF

clone_size: once
j_call: TRBJ1-2
v_call: TRBV5-1
d_call: TRBD1
cdr3_nt: TGCGCCAGCAGCGGAATCGGGACAGGGGGGACCTATGGCTACACCTTC
cdr3_aa: CASSGIGTGGTYGYTF

clone_size: .
j_call: TRBJ2-1
v_call: TRBV28
d_call: TRBD2
cdr3_nt: TGTGCCAGCCTTGAGACTAGCGGAGCTCTTGAGCAGTTCTTC
cdr3_aa: CASLETSGALEQFF

clone_size: .
j_call: TRBJ2-1
v_call: TRBV7-2
d_call: .
cdr3_nt: TGTGCCAGCAGCTTAAGTGGAGCGGGTCCATACAATGAGCAGTTCTTC
cdr3_aa: CASSLSGAGPYNEQFF

clone_size: .
j_call: TRBJ2-7
v_call: TRBV9
d_call: .
cdr3_nt: TGTGCCAGCAGCCGGGGCGGGGCGGGTATCGAGCAGTACTTC
cdr3_aa: CASSRGGAGIEQYF

clone_size: .
j_call: TRBJ1-5
v_call: TRBV2
d_call: .
cdr3_nt: TGTGCCAGCAGTGAAGCGGGGTCCGGGCGCAATCAGCCCCAGCATTTT
cdr3_aa: CASSEAGSGRNQPQHF

clone_size: .
j_call: TRBJ2-1
v_call: TRBV6-6
d_call: .
cdr3_nt: TGTGCCACCCGAGGTGGGACGGATTTCTACAATGAGCAGTTCTTC
cdr3_aa: CATRGGTDFYNEQFF

clone_size: .
j_call: TRBJ2-1
v_call: TRBV5-1
d_call: .
cdr3_nt: TGCGCCAGCAGCTTGGACGGAGTAAGGAGCGATGAGCAGTTCTTC
cdr3_aa: CASSLDGVRSDEQFF

clone_size: .
j_call: TRBJ1-3
v_call: TRBV29-1
d_call: .
cdr3_nt: TGCAGCGTTGTATCCGGAAACACCATATATTTT
cdr3_aa: CSVVSGNTIYF

clone_size: .
j_call: TRBJ2-7
v_call: TRBV28
d_call: .
cdr3_nt: TGTGCCAGCAGTTTATTAGGCCTCTACGAGCAGTACTTC
cdr3_aa: CASSLLGLYEQYF

clone_size: .
j_call: TRBJ1-4
v_call: TRBV7-2
d_call: .
cdr3_nt: TGTGCCAGCAGCCTTGGCACGGGCAACGGGGAACTGTTTTTT
cdr3_aa: CASSLGTGNGELFF

clone_size: .
j_call: TRBJ2-3
v_call: TRBV2
d_call: .
cdr3_nt: TGTGCCAGCAGTGAAGAGGCAGACACGCAGTATTTT
cdr3_aa: CASSEEADTQYF

clone_size: .
j_call: TRBJ2-3
v_call: TRBV6-1
d_call: TRBD2
cdr3_nt: TGTGCCAGCAGTGATCTCGCGGGAGGGCCTTTTTTCCCAGATACGCAGTATTTT
cdr3_aa: CASSDLAGGPFFPDTQYF

clone_size: .
j_call: TRBJ2-5
v_call: TRBV19
d_call: TRBD1
cdr3_nt: TGTGCCAGTAGTACTACCGGGACAGGGGAGACCCAGTACTTC
cdr3_aa: CASSTTGTGETQYF

clone_size: .
j_call: TRBJ1-3
v_call: TRBV5-1
d_call: .
cdr3_nt: TGCGCCAGCAGCATCGATGGGTTCTCTGGAAACACCATATATTTT
cdr3_aa: CASSIDGFSGNTIYF

clone_size: .
j_call: TRBJ2-3
v_call: TRBV15
d_call: .
cdr3_nt: TGTGCCACAGGGGATTATGGGGGAGACCGTGGAGATACGCAGTATTTT
cdr3_aa: CATGDYGGDRGDTQYF

clone_size: .
j_call: TRBJ2-2
v_call: TRBV5-4
d_call: .
cdr3_nt: TGTGCCAGCAGCTCGGGGGGCCTAGCGAACACCGGGGAGCTGTTTTTT
cdr3_aa: CASSSGGLANTGELFF

clone_size: .
j_call: TRBJ1-5
v_call: TRBV5-8
d_call: .
cdr3_nt: TGTGCCAGCAGCCGACAGGGCAATCAGCCCCAGCATTTT
cdr3_aa: CASSRQGNQPQHF

clone_size: once
j_call: TRBJ2-3
v_call: TRBV5-1
d_call: TRBD2
cdr3_nt: TGCGCCAGCAGCTTGGGACTACTAGCGGGAGGGAGCACAGATACGCAGTATTTT
cdr3_aa: CASSLGLLAGGSTDTQYF

clone_size: .
j_call: TRBJ2-3
v_call: TRBV4-3
d_call: .
cdr3_nt: TGCGCCAGCAGCCAGCTCGAGGGGACAGATACGCAGTATTTT
cdr3_aa: CASSQLEGTDTQYF

clone_size: .
j_call: TRBJ2-5
v_call: TRBV5-1
d_call: TRBD2
cdr3_nt: TGCGCCAGCAGCCGGGGGTCTAGCGGGAGGGTGGAGACCCAGTACTTC
cdr3_aa: CASSRGSSGRVETQYF

clone_size: .
j_call: TRBJ2-7
v_call: TRBV6-6
d_call: .
cdr3_nt: TGTGCCAGCAGTTACTCCAATACCGTGGACGAGCAGTACTTC
cdr3_aa: CASSYSNTVDEQYF

clone_size: .
j_call: TRBJ2-7
v_call: TRBV10-3
d_call: TRBD2
cdr3_nt: TGTGCCATCAGTGAGGGGACTAGCGGGACCTACGAGCAGTACTTC
cdr3_aa: CAISEGTSGTYEQYF

clone_size: once
j_call: TRBJ2-7
v_call: TRBV18
d_call: TRBD1
cdr3_nt: TGTGCCAGCTCAGCTAGGACAGGGGCCTACGAGCAGTACTTC
cdr3_aa: CASSARTGAYEQYF

clone_size: .
j_call: TRBJ2-3
v_call: TRBV29-1
d_call: .
cdr3_nt: TGCAGCGTTGGGGTTGGGGGGTCCACAGATACGCAGTATTTT
cdr3_aa: CSVGVGGSTDTQYF

clone_size: .
j_call: TRBJ2-1
v_call: TRBV7-8
d_call: .
cdr3_nt: TGTGCCAGCAGCCCGAGAGAGGGTTTAGGCTACAATGAGCAGTTCTTC
cdr3_aa: CASSPREGLGYNEQFF

clone_size: .
j_call: TRBJ1-2
v_call: TRBV5-1
d_call: .
cdr3_nt: TGCGCCAGCAGCTTATACGGGACGCAGTATGGCTACACCTTC
cdr3_aa: CASSLYGTQYGYTF

clone_size: .
j_call: TRBJ2-5
v_call: TRBV7-9
d_call: .
cdr3_nt: TGTGCCAGCAGCTTAGGGGGAGAAGGGCGGGAGACCCAGTACTTC
cdr3_aa: CASSLGGEGRETQYF

clone_size: once
j_call: TRBJ2-7
v_call: TRBV10-3
d_call: TRBD1
cdr3_nt: TGTGCCATCAGTGAGTCGATAGGGACAGGGGGCTACGAGCAGTACTTC
cdr3_aa: CAISESIGTGGYEQYF

clone_size: .
j_call: TRBJ2-3
v_call: TRBV6-6
d_call: TRBD1
cdr3_nt: TGTGCCAGCAGTTCTCCGGGACAGGGAAACACAGATACGCAGTATTTT
cdr3_aa: CASSSPGQGNTDTQYF

clone_size: once
j_call: TRBJ1-3
v_call: TRBV19
d_call: .
cdr3_nt: TGTGCCAGTAGTTGGGCACTGACCTCTGGAAACACCATATATTTT
cdr3_aa: CASSWALTSGNTIYF

clone_size: .
j_call: TRBJ1-1
v_call: TRBV6-1
d_call: TRBD1
cdr3_nt: TGTGCCAGCGGGGGACAGTTAAACACTGAAGCTTTCTTT
cdr3_aa: CASGGQLNTEAFF

clone_size: .
j_call: TRBJ1-5
v_call: TRBV6-1
d_call: TRBD1
cdr3_nt: TGTGCCGGGAGGACAGGGAGCAATCAGCCCCAGCATTTT
cdr3_aa: CAGRTGSNQPQHF

clone_size: .
j_call: TRBJ2-6
v_call: TRBV19
d_call: TRBD2
cdr3_nt: TGTGCCAGTAGGGGCGTACTAGCGGGAGGGGTTGAGGCCAACGTCCTGACTTTC
cdr3_aa: CASRGVLAGGVEANVLTF

clone_size: .
j_call: TRBJ2-3
v_call: TRBV28
d_call: .
cdr3_nt: TGTGCCAGCAGCGTCGCCAGGCCGTCCTCAGATACGCAGTATTTT
cdr3_aa: CASSVARPSSDTQYF

clone_size: .
j_call: TRBJ1-2
v_call: TRBV6-5
d_call: TRBD1
cdr3_nt: TGTGCCAGCAGTTACTATACCCGGGACAGGGCGGGTGGCTACACCTTC
cdr3_aa: CASSYYTRDRAGGYTF

clone_size: .
j_call: TRBJ2-1
v_call: TRBV7-8
d_call: TRBD2
cdr3_nt: TGTGCCAGCAGCTTCGAGCGGGGATCCTACAATGAGCAGTTCTTC
cdr3_aa: CASSFERGSYNEQFF

clone_size: .
j_call: TRBJ2-3
v_call: TRBV6-4
d_call: TRBD2
cdr3_nt: TGTGCCAGCAGTGTAGCGGGAGCAACAGATACGCAGTATTTT
cdr3_aa: CASSVAGATDTQYF

clone_size: .
j_call: TRBJ2-1
v_call: TRBV4-1
d_call: TRBD1
cdr3_nt: TGCGCCAGCAGCCGAGACCTGGGACAGGGCCTTAATGAGCAGTTCTTC
cdr3_aa: CASSRDLGQGLNEQFF

clone_size: .
j_call: TRBJ2-2
v_call: TRBV4-2
d_call: .
cdr3_nt: TGTGCCAGCAGCCAAGAGATTGGGACAATGAACACCGGGGAGCTGTTTTTT
cdr3_aa: CASSQEIGTMNTGELFF

clone_size: once
j_call: TRBJ1-2
v_call: TRBV6-1
d_call: .
cdr3_nt: TGTGCCAGCAGTGAAGAGGCCGGGACGAGCTACACCTTC
cdr3_aa: CASSEEAGTSYTF

clone_size: few
j_call: TRBJ1-5
v_call: TRBV28
d_call: .
cdr3_nt: TGTGCCAGCAGTTTTCTGTATCAGCCCCAGCATTTT
cdr3_aa: CASSFLYQPQHF

clone_size: .
j_call: TRBJ1-2
v_call: TRBV6-6
d_call: .
cdr3_nt: TGTGCCAGCAGTACCCCCACCTCTAACTATGGCTACACCTTC
cdr3_aa: CASSTPTSNYGYTF

clone_size: few
j_call: TRBJ1-1
v_call: TRBV10-3
d_call: .
cdr3_nt: TGTGCCATCAGTGAACAGGGACCTCCCCTCACTGAAGCTTTCTTT
cdr3_aa: CAISEQGPPLTEAFF

clone_size: once
j_call: TRBJ2-5
v_call: TRBV2
d_call: TRBD2
cdr3_nt: TGTGCCAGCAGTTCCCGGGAGGGCTTTCCCTCTTCCCCGGAGACCCAGTACTTC
cdr3_aa: CASSSREGFPSSPETQYF

clone_size: .
j_call: TRBJ2-3
v_call: TRBV6-6
d_call: .
cdr3_nt: TGTGCCACGGGAGCAGGGGTTACGCAGTATTTT
cdr3_aa: CATGAGVTQYF

clone_size: .
j_call: TRBJ1-1
v_call: TRBV10-3
d_call: .
cdr3_nt: TGTGCCAGCAGTTACGCCGTGGGCACTGAAGCTTTCTTT
cdr3_aa: CASSYAVGTEAFF

clone_size: once
j_call: TRBJ2-2
v_call: TRBV5-1
d_call: .
cdr3_nt: TGCGCCAGCAGCCCCGTCCTAAGGGCCGGGGAGCTGTTTTTT
cdr3_aa: CASSPVLRAGELFF

clone_size: .
j_call: TRBJ1-1
v_call: TRBV6-1
d_call: TRBD1
cdr3_nt: TGTGCCAGCAGTGAAAGGGACAGGGGGGGCACTGAAGCTTTCTTT
cdr3_aa: CASSERDRGGTEAFF

clone_size: .
j_call: TRBJ2-4
v_call: TRBV10-1
d_call: TRBD2
cdr3_nt: TGCGCCAGCAGTGGAAGCGGGAGGGCCGGAAACATTCAGTACTTC
cdr3_aa: CASSGSGRAGNIQYF